The present TCR beta chain was sequenced within a study of Graves' ophthalmopathy and Graves' hyperthyroidism. Study information: The authors collected peripheral blood at initial diagnosis, before any treatment. Overall study findings and caveats: Clonotypes were expanded in thyroid at above 0.001 frequency, and most also appeared in blood. Ophthalmopathy progression was predicted by the model at about 69% sensitivity and 72% to 75% specificity.

Amplification of the TCR beta CDR3 regions used RNA transcripts (as template). RT-PCR in the first round used HTBI primers; a second-round multiplex PCR followed. A single record per CDR3 protein comes from TCRdb applying MiXCR to the multiplex PCR reads. Among 600,000 to 700,000 distinct CDR3 sequences listed, about two fifths were seen once. Disease in donors with ophthalmopathy had moderate-to-severe activity, CAS ≥3, NOSPECS ≥4 and under 3 months' duration. For this clonotype: The antigen is unknown.

V shed 4 bases, J shed 6 bases, and the junction held 7 bases outside the gene matches. This CDR3 comprises 15 residues. Looked up from germline, CDR1 is SGDLS and CDR2 is YYNGEE. The sequence derives from an adult man with Graves' ophthalmopathy. The material sequenced was peripheral blood. V gene TRBV9 combines with J gene TRBJ1-1; 12 nucleotides line up with TRBD1. The chain's CDR3 is CASSPGTGGRAEAFF. DNA of the CDR3: TGTGCCAGCAGCCCCGGGACAGGGGGCAGGGCTGAAGCTTTCTTT.